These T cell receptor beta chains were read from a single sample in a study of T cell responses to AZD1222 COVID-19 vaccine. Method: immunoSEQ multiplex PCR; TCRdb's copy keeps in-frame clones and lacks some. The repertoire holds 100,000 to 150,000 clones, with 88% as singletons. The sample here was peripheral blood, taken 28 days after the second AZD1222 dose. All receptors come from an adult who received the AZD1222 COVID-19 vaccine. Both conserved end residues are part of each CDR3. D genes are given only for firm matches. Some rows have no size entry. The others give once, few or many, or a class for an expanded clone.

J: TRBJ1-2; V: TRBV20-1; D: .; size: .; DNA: TGCAGTGCTAGCGGCGGGGGCTACACCTTC; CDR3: CSASGGGYTF
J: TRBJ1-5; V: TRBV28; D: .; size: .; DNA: TGTGCCAGCAGTTCCCCTCCCGGGGGACTCCCCGTTAGTCAGCCCCAGCATTTT; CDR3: CASSSPPGGLPVSQPQHF
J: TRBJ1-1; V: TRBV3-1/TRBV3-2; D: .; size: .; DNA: TGTGCCAGCAGCCAGCACTACCGACAGCTAATGAACACTGAAGCTTTCTTT; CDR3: CASSQHYRQLMNTEAFF
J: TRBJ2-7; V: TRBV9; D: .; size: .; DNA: TGTGCCAGCAGCACCGGACTCGAGCAGTACTTC; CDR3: CASSTGLEQYF
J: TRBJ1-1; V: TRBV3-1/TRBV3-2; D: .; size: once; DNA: TGTGCCAGCAGCCCGCCGGGGGGGACTGAAGCTTTCTTT; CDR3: CASSPPGGTEAFF
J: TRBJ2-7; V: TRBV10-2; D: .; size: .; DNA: TGCGCCAGCAGGGATGGGGGAGACGAGCAGTACTTC; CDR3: CASRDGGDEQYF
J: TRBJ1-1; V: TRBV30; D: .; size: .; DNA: TGTGCCTGGAGAGAAAACACTGAAGCTTTCTTT; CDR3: CAWRENTEAFF
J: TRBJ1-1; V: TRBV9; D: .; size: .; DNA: TGTGCCAGCAGCGCCGTCGGACGAGGGTTGAGCACTGAAGCTTTCTTT; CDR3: CASSAVGRGLSTEAFF
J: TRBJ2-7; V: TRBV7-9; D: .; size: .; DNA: TGTGCCAGCAGCTTAGGAGCTTTCGAGTACGAGCAGTACTTC; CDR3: CASSLGAFEYEQYF
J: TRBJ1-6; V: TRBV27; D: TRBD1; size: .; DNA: TGTGCCAGCAGTCCCCTGGGACAGGGGGAAAATTCACCCCTCCACTTT; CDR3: CASSPLGQGENSPLHF
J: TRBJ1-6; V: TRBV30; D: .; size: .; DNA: TGTGCCTGGAAAAACACAGTTTCACCCCTCCACTTT; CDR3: CAWKNTVSPLHF
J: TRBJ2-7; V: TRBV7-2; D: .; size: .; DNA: TGTGCCAGCAGCTACCCGGCTAGTGAGTACGAGCAGTACTTC; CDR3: CASSYPASEYEQYF
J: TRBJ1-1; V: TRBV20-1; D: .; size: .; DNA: TGCAGTGCTAGTGGGGGGGGAAGAATGAACACTGAAGCTTTCTTT; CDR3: CSASGGGRMNTEAFF
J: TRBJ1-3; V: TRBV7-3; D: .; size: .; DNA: TGTGCCAGCAGCCTCGGTGGCTCTGGAAACACCATATATTTT; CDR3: CASSLGGSGNTIYF
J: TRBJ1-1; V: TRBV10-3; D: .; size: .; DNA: TGTGCCATCAGTGAGTCGCTGGGGACGAACACTGAAGCTTTCTTT; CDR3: CAISESLGTNTEAFF
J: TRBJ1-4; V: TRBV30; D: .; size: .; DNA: TGTGCCTGGAGTGTACTGGACAGACGAGAAAAACTGTTTTTT; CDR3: CAWSVLDRREKLFF
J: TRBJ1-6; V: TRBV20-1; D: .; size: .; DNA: TGCAGTGCTAGTCCTCACAGGAATTCACCCCTCCACTTT; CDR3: CSASPHRNSPLHF
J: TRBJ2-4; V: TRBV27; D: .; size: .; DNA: TGTGCCAGCTCCCCCCTGGGTCTTGTAGCCAAAAACATTCAGTACTTC; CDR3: CASSPLGLVAKNIQYF
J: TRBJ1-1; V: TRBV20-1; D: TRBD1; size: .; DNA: TGCAGTGCTCAGGGGGACACTGAAGCTTTCTTT; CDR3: CSAQGDTEAFF
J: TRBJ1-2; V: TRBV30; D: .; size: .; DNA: TGTGCCTGGAGTCTAATGGGGGTAGGCTATGGCTACACCTTC; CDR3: CAWSLMGVGYGYTF
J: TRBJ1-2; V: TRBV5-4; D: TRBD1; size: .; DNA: TGTGCCAGCAGCTGGGGACAGGGGAGAGATGGCTACACCTTC; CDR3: CASSWGQGRDGYTF
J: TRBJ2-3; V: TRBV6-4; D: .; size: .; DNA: TGTGCCAGCAGTGGACAGCCCACTAGCACAGATACGCAGTATTTT; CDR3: CASSGQPTSTDTQYF
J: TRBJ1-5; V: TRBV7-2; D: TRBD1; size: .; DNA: TGTGCCAGCAGCCCGACAGGGATTATATGGCCCCAGCATTTT; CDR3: CASSPTGIIWPQHF
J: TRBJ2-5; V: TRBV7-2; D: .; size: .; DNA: TGTGCCAGCCACGGCGGGTGGCAAGAGACCCAGTACTTC; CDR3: CASHGGWQETQYF
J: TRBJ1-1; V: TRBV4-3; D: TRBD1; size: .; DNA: TGCGCCAGCAGCCAAGGGGGGACAGGGACTGAAGCTTTCTTT; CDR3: CASSQGGTGTEAFF
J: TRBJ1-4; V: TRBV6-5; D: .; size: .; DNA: TGTGCCAGCAGTTACTACGGCGGTAATGAAAAACTGTTTTTT; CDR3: CASSYYGGNEKLFF
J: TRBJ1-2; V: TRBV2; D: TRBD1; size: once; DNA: TGTGCCAGCAGGCCCTTTCTGCAGGGGGCAGAGGGCTACACCTTC; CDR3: CASRPFLQGAEGYTF
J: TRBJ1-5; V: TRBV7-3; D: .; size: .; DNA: TGTGCCAGCAGCTTAACTCCCAGGGTGTTTCGGCAGCCCCAGCATTTT; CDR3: CASSLTPRVFRQPQHF
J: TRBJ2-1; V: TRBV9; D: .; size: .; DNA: TGTGCCAGCAGCGTAGGGATCCTCTCCTACAATGAGCAGTTCTTC; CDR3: CASSVGILSYNEQFF
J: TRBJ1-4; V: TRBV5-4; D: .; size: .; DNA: TGTGCCAGCAGCTTGGCCACGGAGGGGGAAAAACTGTTTTTT; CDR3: CASSLATEGEKLFF
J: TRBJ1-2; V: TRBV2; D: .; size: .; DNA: TGTGCCAGCAGTTCCCCTGGACGTGGTGGCTACACCTTC; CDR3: CASSSPGRGGYTF
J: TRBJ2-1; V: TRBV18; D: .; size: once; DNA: TGTGCCAGCTCACCACTGGAGCGCTACAATGAGCAGTTCTTC; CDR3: CASSPLERYNEQFF
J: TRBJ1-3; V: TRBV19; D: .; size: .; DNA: TGTGCCAGTAGTATCAGGGCAGGGGTCGTCGGAAACACCATATATTTT; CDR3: CASSIRAGVVGNTIYF
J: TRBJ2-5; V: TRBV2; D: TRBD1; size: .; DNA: TGTGCCAGCAGTTTAGGGACAGTCTCAGGAGAGACCCAGTACTTC; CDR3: CASSLGTVSGETQYF
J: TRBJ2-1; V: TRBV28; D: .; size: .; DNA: TGTGCCAGCACTCGAGTTCCCTACAATGAGCAGTTCTTC; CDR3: CASTRVPYNEQFF
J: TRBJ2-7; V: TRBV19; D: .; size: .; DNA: TGTGCCAGTAGTCCGATCGGGGGGCGACAATTAGACGAGCAGTACTTC; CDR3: CASSPIGGRQLDEQYF
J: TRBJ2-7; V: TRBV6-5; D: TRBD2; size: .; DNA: TGTGCCAGCAGTTACTCGGGACTAGCGGGAACCTACGAGCAGTACTTC; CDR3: CASSYSGLAGTYEQYF
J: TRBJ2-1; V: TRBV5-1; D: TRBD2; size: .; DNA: TGCGCCAGCAGCTTCTGGACTAGCGGGAGTGGCCATGAGCAGTTCTTC; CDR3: CASSFWTSGSGHEQFF
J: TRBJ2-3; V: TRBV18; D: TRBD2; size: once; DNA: TGTGCCAGCTCACCCACTAGCGGGAGGGCAGATACGCAGTATTTT; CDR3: CASSPTSGRADTQYF
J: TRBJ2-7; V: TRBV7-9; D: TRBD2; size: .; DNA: TGTGCCAGCAGGCACACTAGCGGCGGCTACGAGCAGTACTTC; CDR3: CASRHTSGGYEQYF
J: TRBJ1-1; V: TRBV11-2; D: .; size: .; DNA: TGTGCCAGCAGCTTAGTATCGAACACTGAAGCTTTCTTT; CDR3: CASSLVSNTEAFF
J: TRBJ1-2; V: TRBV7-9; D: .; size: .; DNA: TGTGCCAGCAGCTTATTGGTGGGGGCGGAGTGGTATGGCTACACCTTC; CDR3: CASSLLVGAEWYGYTF
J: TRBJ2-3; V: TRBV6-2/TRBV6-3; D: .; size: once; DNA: TGTGCCAGCAGCTTAACAGATACGCAGTATTTT; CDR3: CASSLTDTQYF
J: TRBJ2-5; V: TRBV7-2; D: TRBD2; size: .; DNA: TGTGCCAGCAGCCCCCCCGGGACTAGGGTCCAAGAGACCCAGTACTTC; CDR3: CASSPPGTRVQETQYF
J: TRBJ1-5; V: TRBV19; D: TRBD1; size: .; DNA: TGTGCCAGTAGTATAGTGGGGAACAGGGGGATTTTTGGCAATCAGCCCCAGCATTTT; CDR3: CASSIVGNRGIFGNQPQHF
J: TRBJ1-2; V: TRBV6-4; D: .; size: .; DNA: TGTGCCAGCAGTGAAGATCCGATGGGGACGGAGTATGGCTACACCTTC; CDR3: CASSEDPMGTEYGYTF
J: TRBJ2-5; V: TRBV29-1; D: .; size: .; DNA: TGCAGCTTCCTCTGGCGCCTAGAGACCCAGTACTTC; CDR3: CSFLWRLETQYF
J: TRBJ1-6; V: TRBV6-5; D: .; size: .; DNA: TGTGCCAGCAGTCCCCAGGGGACTTCACCCCTCCACTTT; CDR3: CASSPQGTSPLHF